This T cell receptor beta chain was sequenced in a study of shared clonotypes between healthy human individuals. In the naive CD8 group, cells lacked CD45RO and were positively selected for CCR7, so terminally differentiated effector memory CD45RA+ cells were left out. Everyone who donated was a Caucasian adult who lived in Nashville, Tennessee. Deletions cut 5 bases from V and 2 bases from J, with 15 bases between. The CDR3 consists of 16 residues. CDR1 is SEHNR and CDR2 is FQNEAQ in the germline V gene (reference sequence). Clones were sequenced by immunoSEQ multiplex PCR, and TCRdb holds only the in-frame ones, with some missing. The sample yields roughly 2,000,000 clones, 90% to 95% seen once. This clone was seen a single time. Its target is unknown. Whole-study results and caveats: Few donors limited the genetic and exposure-history diversity represented. All-four-donor shared clonotypes had higher generation probabilities than non-shared clonotypes did. Across subsets, estimated richness was generally greater for naive than for memory populations.

Sequenced: naive CD8+ T cells from PBMCs. V gene TRBV7-9 combines with J gene TRBJ2-2; D possibly corresponds to TRBD1 (6 bases). This clonotype was obtained from a young man in good health. Some clones in this sample may be carry-over from other donors' samples. This CDR3 is CASSRWGTNNTGELFF. CDR3 coding DNA: TGTGCCAGCAGCCGATGGGGGACAAATAACACCGGGGAGCTGTTTTTT.